What follows describes a single T cell receptor beta chain. The data originate from a study of CD8 T cells in Susac syndrome. Germline CDR1 and CDR2: SQVTM and ANQGSEA. The V segment lost 8 bases and the J segment 8 bases; nucleotides outside the gene matches: 26. This CDR3 contains 19 residues. An input of roughly 0.5 to 1 ug of RNA was subjected to reverse transcription using random hexamers. TCRdb re-derived calls from the immunoSEQ multiplex PCR reads in MiXCR, one entry per CDR3 protein. Of fewer than 85,000 distinct CDR3 sequences listed, approximately 94% are singletons. The receptor comes from a human donor with multiple sclerosis. Material: CD8+ T cells from PBMCs. The rearrangement links TRBV29-1 to TRBJ2-1; 11 nucleotides line up with TRBD2. The CDR3 protein is CSSLPPGFSGRAGKDEQFF. In DNA form, the CDR3 reads TGCAGCTCCCTCCCCCCGGGGTTTAGCGGGAGGGCGGGTAAGGATGAGCAGTTCTTC.